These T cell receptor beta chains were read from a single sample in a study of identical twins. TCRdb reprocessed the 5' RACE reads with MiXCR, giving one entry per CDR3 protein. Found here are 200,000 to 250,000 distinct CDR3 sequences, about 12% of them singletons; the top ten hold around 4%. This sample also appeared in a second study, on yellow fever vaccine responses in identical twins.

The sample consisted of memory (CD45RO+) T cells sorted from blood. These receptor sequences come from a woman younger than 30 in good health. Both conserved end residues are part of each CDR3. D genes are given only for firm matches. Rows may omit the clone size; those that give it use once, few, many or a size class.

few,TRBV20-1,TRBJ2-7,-,TGCAGTGCTAGATCGGTCTGGTCAACCTACGAGCAGTACTTC,CSARSVWSTYEQYF
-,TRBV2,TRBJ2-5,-,TGTGCCAGCAGTGAGCTGTCTCCAGGGGTAGAGACCCAGTACTTC,CASSELSPGVETQYF
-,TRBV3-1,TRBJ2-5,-,TGTGCCTTCAGCTTATTCCCCCGGGCCGCCGACCCGATCCAAGAGACCCAGTACTTC,CAFSLFPRAADPIQETQYF
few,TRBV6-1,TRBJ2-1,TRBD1,TGTGCCAGCAGTGGGGACAGGGAAGTAGATGAGCAGTTCTTC,CASSGDREVDEQFF
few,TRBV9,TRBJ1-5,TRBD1,TGTGCCAGCGGGACAGCTAGCAATCAGCCCCAGCATTTT,CASGTASNQPQHF
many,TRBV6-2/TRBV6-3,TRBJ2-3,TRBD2,TGTGCCAGCAGTTACTCGACTAGCGCAGATACGCAGTATTTT,CASSYSTSADTQYF
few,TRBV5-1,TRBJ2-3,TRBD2,TGCGCCAGCAGTACATATAGCGGGAGTAAGGATACGCAGTATTTT,CASSTYSGSKDTQYF
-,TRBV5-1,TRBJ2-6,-,TGCGCCAGCAGCTTACCCATGCTTTCTGGGGCCAACGTCCTGACTTTC,CASSLPMLSGANVLTF
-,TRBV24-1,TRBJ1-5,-,TGTGCCACCAGTGATGGGCAGGGCCGACAGCCCCAGCAATTT,CATSDGQGRQPQQF
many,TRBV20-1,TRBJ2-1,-,TGCAGTGTGCTTGAGGGCCTTAACAATGAGCAGTTCTTC,CSVLEGLNNEQFF
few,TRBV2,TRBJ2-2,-,TGTGCCAGCAGTGAAGAGTGGCGGGGGGAGCTGTTTTTT,CASSEEWRGELFF